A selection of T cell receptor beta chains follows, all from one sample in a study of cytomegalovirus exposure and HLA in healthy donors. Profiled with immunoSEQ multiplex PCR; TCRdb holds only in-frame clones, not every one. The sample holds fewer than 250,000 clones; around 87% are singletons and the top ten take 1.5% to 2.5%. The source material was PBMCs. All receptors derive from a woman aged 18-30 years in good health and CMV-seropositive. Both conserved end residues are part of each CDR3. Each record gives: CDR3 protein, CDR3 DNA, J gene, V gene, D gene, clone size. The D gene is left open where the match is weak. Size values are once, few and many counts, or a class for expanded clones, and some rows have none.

CDR3aa: CASSPGRVSNQPQHF; CDR3nt: TGTGCCAGCAGCCCCGGGAGGGTTAGCAATCAGCCCCAGCATTTT; j_gene: TRBJ1-5; v_gene: TRBV7-8; d_gene: .; abundance: .
CDR3aa: CASSLGGQELYGYTF; CDR3nt: TGCGCCAGCAGCTTGGGAGGGCAGGAGCTCTATGGCTACACCTTC; j_gene: TRBJ1-2; v_gene: TRBV5-1; d_gene: .; abundance: .
CDR3aa: CASSQEGSGRDEQYF; CDR3nt: TGCGCCAGCAGCCAAGAGGGTAGCGGGAGGGACGAGCAGTACTTC; j_gene: TRBJ2-7; v_gene: TRBV4-1; d_gene: TRBD2; abundance: .
CDR3aa: CASSRTGGGGELFF; CDR3nt: TGTGCCAGTAGTAGGACAGGGGGAGGGGGGGAGCTGTTTTTT; j_gene: TRBJ2-2; v_gene: TRBV19; d_gene: TRBD1; abundance: .
CDR3aa: CASSLVGQGAPGYTF; CDR3nt: TGTGCCAGCAGCTTGGTAGGACAGGGGGCGCCCGGCTACACCTTC; j_gene: TRBJ1-2; v_gene: TRBV5-4; d_gene: TRBD1; abundance: .
CDR3aa: CASGQRETAENIQYF; CDR3nt: TGTGCCAGCGGTCAGCGGGAGACGGCCGAAAACATTCAGTACTTC; j_gene: TRBJ2-4; v_gene: TRBV7-9; d_gene: TRBD2; abundance: .
CDR3aa: CASRTGNTEAFF; CDR3nt: TGTGCCAGCAGAACAGGGAACACTGAAGCTTTCTTT; j_gene: TRBJ1-1; v_gene: TRBV6-5; d_gene: .; abundance: .
CDR3aa: CASSLVSEAFF; CDR3nt: TGTGCCAGCAGCTTAGTCAGTGAAGCTTTCTTT; j_gene: TRBJ1-1; v_gene: TRBV11-2; d_gene: .; abundance: few
CDR3aa: CASSIGGGTYNEQFF; CDR3nt: TGTGCCAGTAGTATAGGGGGGGGGACCTACAATGAGCAGTTCTTC; j_gene: TRBJ2-1; v_gene: TRBV19; d_gene: TRBD2; abundance: .
CDR3aa: CATSGGQVYGYTF; CDR3nt: TGTGCCACCAGCGGGGGACAGGTATATGGCTACACCTTC; j_gene: TRBJ1-2; v_gene: TRBV15; d_gene: TRBD1; abundance: .
CDR3aa: CAISERGTSGVQYF; CDR3nt: TGTGCCATCAGTGAGCGGGGGACTAGCGGGGTTCAGTACTTC; j_gene: TRBJ2-4; v_gene: TRBV10-3; d_gene: TRBD2; abundance: .
CDR3aa: CASSLYYPGRGIQETQYF; CDR3nt: TGTGCCAGCAGTTTATACTACCCCGGGAGGGGAATCCAAGAGACCCAGTACTTC; j_gene: TRBJ2-5; v_gene: TRBV28; d_gene: TRBD2; abundance: .